This entry features one T cell receptor (beta chain) sequence. Its antigen is currently unknown. This specimen belongs to a study of cytomegalovirus exposure and HLA in healthy donors. Regarding the study as a whole: On later analysis, the bulk of CMV-associated TCR beta chains appeared to be HLA-restricted. Later findings reportedly placed an Asian-associated ancestry cluster below the approximately 670-donor mean for N-insertions. Researchers counted 180 or so TCR beta chains as cytomegalovirus-associated. In an earlier analysis, about 87% or about 30%: the productive usage of most TCR beta V segments.

The PCR was carried out with 60 Vbeta primers and 13 Jbeta primers. Sequenced by immunoSEQ multiplex PCR; TCRdb stores in-frame clones only, minus some. The sample carries 150,000 to 200,000 clones, approximately 80% recorded once. Losses at the gene ends were 4 bases for V and 2 bases for J; bases not matched to a gene: 10. Germline V gives CDR1 PRHDT, CDR2 FYEKMQ (reference sequence). The CDR3 loop spans 18 amino acids. Material for sequencing was PBMCs. The TCR sequence derives from a man aged 45-65 years in good health and CMV-seropositive. The chain recombines TRBV13 with TRBJ2-2, with 10 bases matching TRBD1. CDR3 sequence reads: CASSSYGDRGHNTGELFF. The CDR3 bases are TGTGCCAGCAGCTCATATGGTGACAGGGGGCATAACACCGGGGAGCTGTTTTTT. Together with reference TRBV13 and TRBJ2-2, the CDR3 gives the full variable domain: AAGVIQSPRHLIKEKRETATLKCYPIPRHDTVYWYQQGPGQDPQFLISFYEKMQSDKGSIPDRFSAQQFSDYHSELNMSSLELGDSALYFCASSSYGDRGHNTGELFFGEGSRLTVL.